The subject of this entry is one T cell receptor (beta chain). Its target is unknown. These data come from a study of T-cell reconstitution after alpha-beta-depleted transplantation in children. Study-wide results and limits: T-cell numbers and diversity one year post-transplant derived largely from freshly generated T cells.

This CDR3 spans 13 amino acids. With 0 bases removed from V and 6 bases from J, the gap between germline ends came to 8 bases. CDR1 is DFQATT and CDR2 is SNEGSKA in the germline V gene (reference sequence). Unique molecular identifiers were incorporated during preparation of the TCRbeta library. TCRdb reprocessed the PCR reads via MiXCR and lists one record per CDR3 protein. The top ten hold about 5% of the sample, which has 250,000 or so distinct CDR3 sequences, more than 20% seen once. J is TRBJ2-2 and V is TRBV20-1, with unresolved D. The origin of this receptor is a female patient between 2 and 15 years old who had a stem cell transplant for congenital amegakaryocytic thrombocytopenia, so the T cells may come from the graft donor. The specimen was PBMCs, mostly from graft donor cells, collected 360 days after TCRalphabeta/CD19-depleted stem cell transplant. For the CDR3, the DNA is TGCAGTGCTAGAGATCTGGGCCCCGGGGAGCTGTTTTTT. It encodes CSARDLGPGELFF.